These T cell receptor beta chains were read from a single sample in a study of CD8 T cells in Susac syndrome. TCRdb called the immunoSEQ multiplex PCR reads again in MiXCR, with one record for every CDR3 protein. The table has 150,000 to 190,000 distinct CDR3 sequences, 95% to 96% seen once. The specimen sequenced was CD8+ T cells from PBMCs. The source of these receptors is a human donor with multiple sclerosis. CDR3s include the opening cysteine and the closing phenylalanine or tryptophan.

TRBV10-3,CAINQEGGYNEQFF
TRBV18,CASSPKAGGEAFF
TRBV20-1,CSAGLQPQHF
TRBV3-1,CASSQPTLNTEAFF
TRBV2,CASSEAEPQSYNEQFF
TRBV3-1,CASSQVASGGDKGGRHRPDTQYF
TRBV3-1,CASSQYQSYIYNEQFF
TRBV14,CASSQMGQAESNEQFF
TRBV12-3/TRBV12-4,CASSRLHRDLNNEQFF
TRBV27,CASSPGTEWDQPQHF
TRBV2,CASRPTENNQPQHF
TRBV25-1,CASSDHRRTEAFF
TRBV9,CASSVEGIDTQYF
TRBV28,CASSPDRGPSSRYGYTF
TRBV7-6,CASSFVQDSEAFF
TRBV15,CATSRGAGRTYNEQFF
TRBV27,CASSFRGSLDGYTF
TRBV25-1,CASSEPGLGAGGEQYF
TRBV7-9,CASSPDRLYTEAFF
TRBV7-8,CASSLDGGPNTEAFF
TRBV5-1,CASSWDSGGTYEQYF
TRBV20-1,CSARGIHHSYNEQFF
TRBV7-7,CASSFAPEGETQYF
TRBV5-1,CASSLAGVAHNSPLHF
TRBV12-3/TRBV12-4,CASSFGGGYTF
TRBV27,CASSLATGPWPQHF
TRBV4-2,CASSQALQANYGYTF
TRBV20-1,CSASRRASTYEQYF
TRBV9,CASSVETGGPTDTQYF
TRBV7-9,CASSLYRTTEEQYF
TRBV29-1,CSARRNQPQHF
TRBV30,CAWSSRMNTEAFF
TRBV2,CASTSSYNEQFF
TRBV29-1,CSVEDGTEGETQYF
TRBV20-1,CSATPGTGLPLHF
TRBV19,CASSTSGYNEQFF
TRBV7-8,CASSQTSGGPDTQYF
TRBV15,CATSRELGSNQPQHF
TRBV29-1,CSVETTRTAGTDTQYF